This TCR beta chain was sequenced for a study of shared clonotypes between healthy human individuals. Germline-derived CDR1 and CDR2 are SGDLS and YYNGEE. V shed 3 bases and J 4 bases; nucleotides not matched to a gene: 3. The CDR3 has 13 amino acids. Libraries were prepared by immunoSEQ multiplex PCR; TCRdb keeps only in-frame clonotypes and omits some of them. The sample holds roughly 110,000 clones, around 68% seen once. This clone was counted between two and nine times. Antigen specificity is unknown. Notes on the study in general: Limited genetic and exposure-history diversity came from having few donors.

Sequenced material: memory CD8+ T cells sorted from blood. The subset denotes: CD45RO+ cells pooled with CCR7-negative TemRA cells. J is TRBJ1-1 and V is TRBV9, with 7 bases aligning to TRBD1. The sequence was collected from a woman in her twenties or thirties in good health. The CDR3 nucleotides read TGTGCCAGCAGCGCGACAGGGCCCACTGAAGCTTTCTTT. Protein sequence: CASSATGPTEAFF. Variable domain in full (rest from reference TRBV9 and TRBJ1-1): DSGVTQTPKHLITATGQRVTLRCSPRSGDLSVYWYQQSLDQGLQFLIQYYNGEERAKGNILERFSAQQFPDLHSELNLSSLELGDSALYFCASSATGPTEAFFGQGTRLTVV.